The rows below give T cell receptor beta chains drawn from one sample of a study of shared clonotypes between healthy human individuals. The table came from immunoSEQ multiplex PCR; TCRdb's copy has only in-frame clones and leaves some out. The sample records nearly 1 million clones, approximately 76% being singletons. Specimen: memory CD4+ T cells sorted from blood. The receptors derive from a young man in good health. CDR3s include the opening cysteine and the closing phenylalanine or tryptophan. The D gene is left open where the match is weak. Rows may omit the clone size; those that give it use once, few, many or a size class.

>NA|TRBV19|NA|TRBJ1-4
TGTGCCAGTAGTCCTCAGAGGAGGACCAACAAGGGTACGGAAAAACTGTTTTTT
CASSPQRRTNKGTEKLFF
>NA|TRBV28|NA|TRBJ1-1
TGTGCCAGCAGTTTATACGGGGCTCAGGGACCCGAAGCTTTCTTT
CASSLYGAQGPEAFF
>NA|TRBV5-6|NA|TRBJ2-1
TGTGCCAGCAGCGGGGCCAGACAGAGCCAGAGCTCCTACAATGAGCAGTTCTTC
CASSGARQSQSSYNEQFF
>NA|TRBV6-1|NA|TRBJ2-3
TGTGCCAGCAGTGAAGCGTGGGCCTCACTTAGCCCAGATACGCAGTATTTT
CASSEAWASLSPDTQYF
>TRBD1|TRBV19|NA|TRBJ1-2
TGTGCCAGTAGTTCCGACAGGGCAATTACGTATGGCTACACCTTC
CASSSDRAITYGYTF
>TRBD1|TRBV28|few|TRBJ2-2
TGTGCCAGTTATGACAGGGTCGAAGGGAGAGGGGAGCTGTTTTTT
CASYDRVEGRGELFF
>NA|TRBV5-3|few|TRBJ1-4
TGTGCCAGAAGCTTGGGCGGACACATAATGAATGAAAAACTGTTTTTT
CARSLGGHIMNEKLFF
>NA|TRBV16|NA|TRBJ1-2
TGTGCCAGCAGCCTAGTGAAGGTGGGCTACACCTTC
CASSLVKVGYTF
>NA|TRBV27|NA|TRBJ1-5
TGTGCCAGCAGTTTAAATGGGGTTAGCAATCAGCCCCAGCATTTT
CASSLNGVSNQPQHF
>TRBD1|TRBV4-1|NA|TRBJ1-1
TGCGCCAGCAGCTCATTAAAGACAGGGAATACTGAAGCTTTCTTT
CASSSLKTGNTEAFF
>NA|TRBV11-1|once|TRBJ1-6
TGTGCCAGCAGCCTCTTACAGGGAGGGGGATCACCCCTCCACTTT
CASSLLQGGGSPLHF
>TRBD1|TRBV5-1|NA|TRBJ2-7
TGCGCCAGCAGGGCCGGGACAGGCGTCTCCTACGAGCAGTACTTC
CASRAGTGVSYEQYF
>NA|TRBV5-4|NA|TRBJ2-7
TGTGCCAGCAGCTTGAATCAGGGGCAGCAGTACTTC
CASSLNQGQQYF
>NA|TRBV5-4|NA|TRBJ2-7
TGTGCCAGCAGCCTGGACGGATACGAGCAGTACTTC
CASSLDGYEQYF
>NA|TRBV19|NA|TRBJ2-1
TGTGCCAGTAGCCGGGGACAAGACTACAGGAATGAGCAGTTCTTC
CASSRGQDYRNEQFF
>TRBD1|TRBV9|NA|TRBJ2-5
TGTGCCAGCAGCGCTGGGACAGGTTGGCAAGAGACCCAGTACTTC
CASSAGTGWQETQYF
>NA|TRBV6-6|NA|TRBJ2-2
TGTGCCACCGGGGAGCGGGCCCCGACGACCGGGGAGCTGTTTTTT
CATGERAPTTGELFF
>NA|TRBV10-3|NA|TRBJ2-7
TGTGCCACCTCCGTGGGGACCTCCTACGAGCAGTACTTC
CATSVGTSYEQYF
>NA|TRBV11-2|NA|TRBJ2-7
TGTGCCAGCAGCTCCAGATACCAAAGGGGGTCGGGACTCCTCTACGAGCAGTACTTC
CASSSRYQRGSGLLYEQYF
>TRBD1|TRBV30|NA|TRBJ1-5
TGTGCCTGGAGTATGGGACAGGAGGCCCAGCATTTT
CAWSMGQEAQHF
>TRBD2|TRBV6-5|NA|TRBJ2-5
TGTGCCAGCAGTTACAAGGGCGGGGGAAGAGAGACCCAGTACTTC
CASSYKGGGRETQYF
>NA|TRBV29-1|NA|TRBJ1-2
TGCAGCGTTGAAGATCGAGGCCCCAGTAGGAACTATGGCTACACCTTC
CSVEDRGPSRNYGYTF
>NA|TRBV4-1|NA|TRBJ2-3
TGCGCCAGCAGCTATTCAGGGGCGAAAGTAGGTACAGATACGCAGTATTTT
CASSYSGAKVGTDTQYF
>NA|TRBV6-6|once|TRBJ1-1
TGTGCCAGCAGTTACGGGATGTTGACTGAAGCTTTCTTT
CASSYGMLTEAFF
>NA|TRBV5-1|NA|TRBJ2-1
TGCGCCAGCAGCCCCGGGACCTTTTACAATGAGCAGTTCTTC
CASSPGTFYNEQFF
>NA|TRBV25-1|NA|TRBJ1-4
TGTGCCAGCAGTGAAACCCTAATTTCGACTAATGAAAAACTGTTTTTT
CASSETLISTNEKLFF
>NA|TRBV28|NA|TRBJ1-6
TGTGCCAGCAGTCCGTGGGACGGTCATTCACCCCTCCACTTT
CASSPWDGHSPLHF
>NA|TRBV30|few|TRBJ2-5
TGTGCCTGGAGTGTACTTGGGGTGGGGGAGACCCAGTACTTC
CAWSVLGVGETQYF
>NA|TRBV28|many|TRBJ1-5
TGTGCCAGCAGTTTTCGGTCGGATAGCAATCAGCCCCAGCATTTT
CASSFRSDSNQPQHF
>NA|TRBV19|NA|TRBJ2-1
TGTGCCAGTAGTGTCGGGGGCAGCTCCTACAATGAGCAGTTCTTC
CASSVGGSSYNEQFF
>TRBD1|TRBV6-6|NA|TRBJ1-2
TGTGCCAGCAGTTACGGGGACAGGGAGGATGGCTACACCTTC
CASSYGDREDGYTF
>TRBD2|TRBV7-2|NA|TRBJ2-1
TGTGCCAGCAGCTTAGATGCGGGAGCCTACAATGAGCAGTTCTTC
CASSLDAGAYNEQFF
>NA|TRBV4-2|NA|TRBJ2-7
TGTGCCAGCAGCCAAGGGGGCTTGGGACAACTCTACGAGCAGTACTTC
CASSQGGLGQLYEQYF
>NA|TRBV5-1|NA|TRBJ1-4
TGCGCCAGCAGCTTGGAAGGGGGAATGTGGGAAAAACTGTTTTTT
CASSLEGGMWEKLFF
>TRBD1|TRBV5-6|NA|TRBJ1-6
TGTGCCACCAATGAAAGGAGACAGGGTGGGTACTCACCCCTCCACTTT
CATNERRQGGYSPLHF
>TRBD1|TRBV11-2|NA|TRBJ1-1
TGTGCCAGCAGCTTAGTAACAGGGGGCACTGAAGCTTTCTTT
CASSLVTGGTEAFF
>TRBD2|TRBV14|NA|TRBJ2-3
TGTGCCAGCAGCCCTGGTAGTAGCGGGAGGAAAGATACGCAGTATTTT
CASSPGSSGRKDTQYF
>NA|TRBV5-1|NA|TRBJ2-7
TGCGCCAGCAGCTTGGGTGGGGGGAGCTCCTACGAGCAGTACTTC
CASSLGGGSSYEQYF
>NA|TRBV4-1|NA|TRBJ1-4
TGCGCCAGCAGCCAAGAGCCAGGGCGAGCAACTAATGAAAAACTGTTTTTT
CASSQEPGRATNEKLFF
>NA|TRBV5-1|few|TRBJ1-5
TGCGCCAGCAGCCCCCGCCCGGGGGTAGACCAGCCCCAGCATTTT
CASSPRPGVDQPQHF